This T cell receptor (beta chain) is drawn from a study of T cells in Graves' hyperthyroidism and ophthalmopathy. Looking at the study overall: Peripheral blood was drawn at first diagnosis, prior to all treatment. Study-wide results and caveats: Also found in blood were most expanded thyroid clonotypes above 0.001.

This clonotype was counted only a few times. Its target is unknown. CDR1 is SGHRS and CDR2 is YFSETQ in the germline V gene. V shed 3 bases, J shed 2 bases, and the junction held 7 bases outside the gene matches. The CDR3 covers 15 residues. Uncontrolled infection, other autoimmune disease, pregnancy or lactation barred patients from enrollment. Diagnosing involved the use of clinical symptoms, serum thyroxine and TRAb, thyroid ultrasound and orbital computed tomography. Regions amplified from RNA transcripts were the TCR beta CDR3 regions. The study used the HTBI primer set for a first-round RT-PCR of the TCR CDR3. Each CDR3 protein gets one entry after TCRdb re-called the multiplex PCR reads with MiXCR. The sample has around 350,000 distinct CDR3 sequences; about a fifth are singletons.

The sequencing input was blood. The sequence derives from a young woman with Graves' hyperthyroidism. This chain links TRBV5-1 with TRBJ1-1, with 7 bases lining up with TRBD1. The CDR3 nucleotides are TGCGCCAGCAGCTCGGGAGGGGGCTACAACACTGAAGCTTTCTTT. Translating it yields CASSSGGGYNTEAFF.